The 19 T cell receptor beta chains below all came from one sample that was sequenced in a study of T cells in localized non-small cell lung cancer. Clones were sequenced by immunoSEQ multiplex PCR, and TCRdb holds only the in-frame ones, with some missing. This sample has 40,000 or so clones, with around 87% found just once. The sample was peripheral blood, taken before any cancer treatment. All receptors come from a man between 40 and 70 years old with stage I lung adenocarcinoma.

The V gene is TRBV13, the J gene TRBJ2-7; D gene unclear. V was cut by 1 base and J by 2 bases, with 9 bases left in between. The germline V gene encodes CDR1 PRHDT and CDR2 FYEKMQ (reference sequence). The CDR3 runs 14 residues. CDR3 protein: CASSLAMVPYEQYF. CDR3 nucleotides: TGTGCCAGCAGCTTAGCGATGGTTCCCTACGAGCAGTACTTC.

The gene calls are TRBV7-9 and TRBJ2-7; 12 bases are a match to TRBD2. The germline V gene encodes CDR1 SEHNR and CDR2 FQNEAQ (reference sequence). V trimming: 1 base; J trimming: 5 bases; junction bases outside the gene matches: 6. The CDR3 covers 16 residues. The CDR3 sequence: CASSLVRLAGDHEQYF. CDR3 nucleotide sequence: TGTGCCAGCAGCTTAGTCCGACTAGCGGGAGATCACGAGCAGTACTTC. Supplemented by reference TRBV7-9 and TRBJ2-7, the full variable domain reads DTGVSQNPRHKITKRGQNVTFRCDPISEHNRLYWYRQTLGQGPEFLTYFQNEAQLEKSRLLSDRFSAERPKGSFSTLEIQRTEQGDSAMYLCASSLVRLAGDHEQYFGPGTRLTVT.

CDR3 bases: TGTGCCAGCAGCTCCGGAGTCCGTGAGCAGTTCTTC. Translating gives CASSSGVREQFF. This sequence joins TRBV2 and TRBJ2-1, with D uncertain. From germline, CDR1 is SNHLY and CDR2 FYNNEI. The CDR3 loop spans 12 amino acids. V gave up 6 bases and J gave up 9 bases, with 12 bases separating them.

The chain uses TRBV11-1 and TRBJ1-2, with D tentatively TRBD1 (5 bases). V dropped 3 bases and J dropped 5 bases, with 13 bases sitting between them. This CDR3 is 14 amino acids long. Per the germline V gene, CDR1 is SGHAT and CDR2 is FQDESV (reference sequence). The CDR3 loop is CASSFGDWGYGYTF. In DNA, the CDR3 is TGTGCCAGCAGCTTCGGGGACTGGGGGTATGGCTACACCTTC.

J is TRBJ1-4 and V is TRBV4-3; D remains unclear. Germline V lookup: CDR1 LGHNA, CDR2 YSLEER. V lost 3 bases and J lost 5, with 10 bases in between. CDR3 size: 14 residues. DNA of the CDR3: TGCGCCAGCAGCCAGGTAACGTGGAATGAAAAACTGTTTTTT. It yields the protein CASSQVTWNEKLFF.

This clone has only a few counts. The chain carries TRBV6-5 and TRBJ1-2; D remains ambiguous. Trimming took off 0 bases at V and 9 bases at J, with 14 bases between the two ends. CDR1 and CDR2 from the germline V gene are MNHEY and SVGAGI. CDR3 size: 14 residues. The CDR3 sequence: CASSYSGDRERYTF. The CDR3 bases are TGTGCCAGCAGTTACTCGGGAGATAGGGAGCGCTACACCTTC.

The rearrangement joins TRBV12-5 to TRBJ2-7; TRBD2 matches 7 bases. The CDR3 length is 17 residues. Germline V lookup: CDR1 LGHNT, CDR2 FRNRAP. The junction had 14 bases not matched to a gene; V was cut back by 2 bases and J by 4 bases. CDR3 sequence: CASGLSPSSGVRYEQYF. The CDR3 coding sequence is TGTGCTAGTGGTTTGTCCCCCTCTAGCGGAGTTCGGTACGAGCAGTACTTC. Complete variable domain (other parts from reference TRBV12-5 and TRBJ2-7): DARVTQTPRHKVTEMGQEVTMRCQPILGHNTVFWYRQTMMQGLELLAYFRNRAPLDDSGMPKDRFSAEMPDATLATLKIQPSEPRDSAVYFCASGLSPSSGVRYEQYFGPGTRLTVT.

The chain recombines TRBV5-5 with TRBJ1-5; D gene unclear. V was clipped by 4 bases and J by 2 bases, with 16 bases between them. Germline-derived CDR1 and CDR2 are SGHKS and YYEKEE (reference sequence). The CDR3 runs to 16 residues. CDR3 nucleotide sequence: TGTGCCAGCAGCCTCGGACCCCGTGGGGGCAATCAGCCCCAGCATTTT. Its protein product is CASSLGPRGGNQPQHF.

This clone was counted only a few times. J is TRBJ2-1 and V is TRBV5-6; D is possibly TRBD2 (6 bases). CDR3 length: 15 residues. V lost 0 bases and J lost 1, with 8 bases in between. Per the germline V gene, CDR1 is SGHDT and CDR2 is YYEEEE. The CDR3 sequence: CASSLAGVSYNEQFF. CDR3 sequence (DNA): TGTGCCAGCAGCTTGGCGGGAGTGTCCTACAATGAGCAGTTCTTC. The complete variable domain, with remaining parts taken from reference TRBV5-6 and TRBJ2-1, reads DAGVTQSPTHLIKTRGQQVTLRCSPKSGHDTVSWYQQALGQGPQFIFQYYEEEERQRGNFPDRFSGHQFPNYSSELNVNALLLGDSALYLCASSLAGVSYNEQFFGPGTRLTVL.

This clone was recorded once. This chain uses TRBV25-1 with TRBJ2-3, with D possibly called TRBD1 or TRBD2 (5 bases each). Trimming took 4 bases from V and 4 from J, leaving 18 bases between them. Looked up from germline, CDR1 is MGHDK and CDR2 is SYGVNS. CDR3 length: 16 residues. Written as DNA, the CDR3 is TGTGCCAGCAGTGGGGCCGGACACTTCGGGGCAGATACGCAGTATTTT. Amino acids: CASSGAGHFGADTQYF.

This chain uses TRBV4-2 with TRBJ2-3; TRBD2 aligns across 9 bases. Germline trimming cut 3 bases from V and 2 bases from J; bases unmatched to any gene: 6. Germline V lookup: CDR1 LGHNA, CDR2 YNFKEQ. The CDR3 spans 16 residues. This CDR3 is CASSHRLAENTDTQYF. The CDR3 region has the DNA TGTGCCAGCAGCCACCGACTAGCGGAGAACACAGATACGCAGTATTTT.

The CDR3 loop is CASSYQGPNQPQHF. DNA of the CDR3: TGTGCCAGTTCCTACCAGGGGCCCAATCAGCCCCAGCATTTT. The J gene is TRBJ1-5, the V gene TRBV19, with D maybe TRBD1 (6 bases). The CDR3 loop spans 14 amino acids. Deletions cut 8 bases from V and 3 bases from J, with 14 bases between. Germline CDR1 and CDR2: LNHDA and SQIVND (reference sequence).

This clone was found once. The CDR3 reads CASSISGTRSYEQYF. CDR3 nucleotides: TGCGCCAGCAGCATAAGCGGCACTCGCTCCTACGAGCAGTACTTC. This chain joins TRBV5-1 and TRBJ2-7; possible D gene TRBD2, 5 bases. The CDR3 sequence is 15 residues long. Trimming stripped 4 bases from V and 0 bases from J, with 14 bases between. Germline CDR1 SGHRS, CDR2 YFSETQ. The complete variable domain, with remaining parts taken from reference TRBV5-1 and TRBJ2-7, reads KAGVTQTPRYLIKTRGQQVTLSCSPISGHRSVSWYQQTPGQGLQFLFEYFSETQRNKGNFPGRFSGRQFSNSRSEMNVSTLELGDSALYLCASSISGTRSYEQYFGPGTRLTVT.

The chain employs TRBV9 and TRBJ1-4; D is uncertain. V was cut by 0 bases and J by 2 bases, with 11 bases left in between. The CDR3 runs 16 residues. Germline CDR1 SGDLS, CDR2 YYNGEE. CDR3 amino acids: CASSVEDGGTNEKLFF. DNA for the CDR3: TGTGCCAGCAGCGTAGAAGACGGCGGGACTAATGAAAAACTGTTTTTT.

The chain couples TRBV7-2 to TRBJ2-7; 8 positions match TRBD2. The junction had 8 bases not matched to a gene; V was cut back by 2 bases and J by 2 bases. CDR1 SGHTA and CDR2 FQGNSA come from the germline V gene. The CDR3 spans 16 residues. In nucleotides, the CDR3 is TGTGCCAGCAGCTTATCCCGGCCGGGACTAGCCTACGAGCAGTACTTC. Its translation: CASSLSRPGLAYEQYF. The whole variable domain, filled in from reference TRBV7-2 and TRBJ2-7, reads GAGVSQSPSNKVTEKGKDVELRCDPISGHTALYWYRQSLGQGLEFLIYFQGNSAPDKSGLPSDRFSAERTGGSVSTLTIQRTQQEDSAVYLCASSLSRPGLAYEQYFGPGTRLTVT.

V and J are TRBV25-1 and TRBJ2-1; no clear D. Trimming pared 1 base from V and 6 bases from J, leaving 7 bases between. CDR3 length equals 13 residues. The germline V gene encodes CDR1 MGHDK and CDR2 SYGVNS. The CDR3 nucleotides read TGTGCCAGCAGTGAATGGGAAATCAATGAGCAGTTCTTC. Amino acids: CASSEWEINEQFF.

This chain connects TRBV4-3 to TRBJ2-7, with 11 bases lining up with TRBD1. CDR1 and CDR2 (germline): LGHNA, YSLEER. This CDR3 is built from 16 residues. With V trimmed by 4 bases and J by 7 bases, 12 bases remained unmatched. The CDR3 DNA reads TGCGCCAGCAGCCTATCCTGGGGGACAGGGGGAGAGGAGCAGTACTTC. It specifies CASSLSWGTGGEEQYF.

The chain uses TRBV9 and TRBJ1-6; D gene uncertain. This CDR3 has 14 residues. CDR1 and CDR2 (germline): SGDLS, YYNGEE. V was clipped by 4 bases and J by 8 bases, with 13 bases between them. In DNA form, the CDR3 reads TGTGCCAGCAGCACGACACTAAGGGATTCACCCCTCCACTTT. Protein product: CASSTTLRDSPLHF.

The CDR3 DNA follows: TGTGCCAGCAGTTTAGGGGGACAGGGTAGCAATCAGCCCCAGCATTTT. This translates into CASSLGGQGSNQPQHF. The chain links TRBV28 to TRBJ1-5, with 9 bases aligning to TRBD1. The CDR3 loop spans 16 amino acids. Germline CDR1 and CDR2: MDHEN and SYDVKM. With 2 bases clipped from V and 0 bases from J, the junction kept 2 bases outside the gene matches.